This T cell receptor (beta chain) was obtained from a study of monozygotic twins with inflammatory bowel disease. TCRdb reprocessed the 5' RACE reads and stores each CDR3 protein as one record, lacking DNA. The repertoire table contains around 380,000 distinct CDR3 sequences. This CDR3 has 13 residues. The germline V gene has CDR1 MNHEY and CDR2 SVGAGI. Sample: blood. The J gene is TRBJ1-1, the V gene TRBV6-5; TCRdb lists TRBD1, though no DNA is available to test this call. This TCR came from a human donor with ulcerative colitis or Crohn's disease, or a healthy co-twin of an affected twin (not recorded which). The CDR3 reads CASVRQLNTEAFF.